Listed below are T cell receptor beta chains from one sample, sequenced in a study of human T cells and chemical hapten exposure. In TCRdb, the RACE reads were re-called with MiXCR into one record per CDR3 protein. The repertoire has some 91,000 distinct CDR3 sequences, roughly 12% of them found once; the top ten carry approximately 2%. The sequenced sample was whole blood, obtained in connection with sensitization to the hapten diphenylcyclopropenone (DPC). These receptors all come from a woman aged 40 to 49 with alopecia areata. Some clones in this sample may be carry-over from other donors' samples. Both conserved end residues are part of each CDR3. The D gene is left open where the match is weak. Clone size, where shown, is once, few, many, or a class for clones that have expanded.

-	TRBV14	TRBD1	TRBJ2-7	TGTGCCAGCAGCCACCCATTCACAGGGGACAACGAGCAGTACTTC	CASSHPFTGDNEQYF
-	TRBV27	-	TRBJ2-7	TGTGCCAGCAGTTTTAGAGGGGCCTACGAGCAGTACTTC	CASSFRGAYEQYF
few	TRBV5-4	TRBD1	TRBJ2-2	TGTGCCAGCAGCTTGGCGACAGGGCGTGGCGGGGAGCTGTTTTTT	CASSLATGRGGELFF
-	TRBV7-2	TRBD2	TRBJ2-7	TGTGCCAGCAGCCCCTCCGGGACTAGAGGTTACGAGCAGTACTTC	CASSPSGTRGYEQYF
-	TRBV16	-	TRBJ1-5	TGTGCCAGCAGCCAATCACAGGGTAATCAGCCCCAGCATTTT	CASSQSQGNQPQHF
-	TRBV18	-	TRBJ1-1	TGTGCCAGCTCACCACTGCGGGCGGAGAACACTGAAGCTTTCTTT	CASSPLRAENTEAFF
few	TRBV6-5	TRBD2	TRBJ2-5	TGTGCCAGCAGGGGACTAGCGGCCGAAGAGACCCAGTACTTC	CASRGLAAEETQYF
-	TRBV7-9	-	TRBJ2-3	TGTGCCAGCAGCACCATCACAGATACGCAGTATTTT	CASSTITDTQYF
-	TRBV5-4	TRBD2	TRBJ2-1	TGTGCCAGCAGCCCGAGCGGGAGGTCCTACAATGAGCAGTTCTTC	CASSPSGRSYNEQFF
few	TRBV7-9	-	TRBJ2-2	TGTGCCAGCAGCTTAGCTCCAGGGTCCGGGGAGCTGTTTTTT	CASSLAPGSGELFF
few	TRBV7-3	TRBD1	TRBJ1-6	TGTGCCAGCAGCTCACAGGGGGCCGGTTCACCCCTCCACTTT	CASSSQGAGSPLHF
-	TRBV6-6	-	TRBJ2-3	TGTGCCAGCAGTTCACGGACGGAAAGCACAGATACGCAGTATTTT	CASSSRTESTDTQYF
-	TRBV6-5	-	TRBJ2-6	TGTGCCAGCAGCTCTAGCAAGGCTGGGGCCAACGTCCTGACTTTC	CASSSSKAGANVLTF
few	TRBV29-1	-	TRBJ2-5	TGCAGCGTTGCAGGCAGGGTAGAGACCCAGTACTTC	CSVAGRVETQYF
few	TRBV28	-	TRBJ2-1	TGTGCCAGCAGTTTATCCGGACGAAGGAGCTCCTACAATGAGCAGTTCTTC	CASSLSGRRSSYNEQFF
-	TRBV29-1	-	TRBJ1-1	TGCAGCGTCCTCTCGGTCCCCAGCCCGAACACTGAAGCTTTCTTT	CSVLSVPSPNTEAFF
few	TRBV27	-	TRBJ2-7	TGTGCCAGCAGTTGGAGCGGAAGGGCCTACGAGCAGTACTTC	CASSWSGRAYEQYF
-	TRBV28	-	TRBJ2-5	TGTGCCAGCGGCGGGGAGACCCAGTACTTC	CASGGETQYF
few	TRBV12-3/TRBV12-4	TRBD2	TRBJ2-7	TGTGCCAGCAGTTCGGGGCGGGAGGGCTACGAGCAGTACTTC	CASSSGREGYEQYF
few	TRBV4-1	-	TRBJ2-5	TGCGCCAGCAGCCAAGAGAAGGAGGGGGTAGGGACCCAGTACTTC	CASSQEKEGVGTQYF
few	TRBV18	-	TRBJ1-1	TGTGCCAGCTCACCAATCCAGGGAAGTGGGACTGAAGCTTTCTTT	CASSPIQGSGTEAFF
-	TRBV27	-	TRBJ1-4	TGTGCCAGCAGTTTCATACCCGGGCTCACGGGTGAAAAACTGTTTTTT	CASSFIPGLTGEKLFF
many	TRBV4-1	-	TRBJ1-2	TGCGCCAGCAGCCAAGTGGATTTCCTGGGGGGATCTAACTATGGCTACACCTTC	CASSQVDFLGGSNYGYTF
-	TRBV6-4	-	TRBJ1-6	TGTGCCAGCAGTGAGAACGGTAATTCACCCCTCCACTTT	CASSENGNSPLHF
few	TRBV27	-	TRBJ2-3	TGTGCCAGCATTTCCCTGACCGCCAACACAGATACGCAGTATTTT	CASISLTANTDTQYF
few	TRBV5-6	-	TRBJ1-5	TGTGCCAGCAGCTTGAGAACAGACAATCAGCCCCAGCATTTT	CASSLRTDNQPQHF
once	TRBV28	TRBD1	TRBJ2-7	TGTGCCAGCAGCCAGGCGGGGACAGGGGGATACCACGAGCAGTACTTC	CASSQAGTGGYHEQYF
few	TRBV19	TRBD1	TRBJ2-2	TGTGCCAGTAGTATAACAGGGGCAGCCACCGGGGAGCTGTTTTTT	CASSITGAATGELFF
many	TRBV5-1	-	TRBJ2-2	TGCGCCAGCAGCGTCCTGACAGTGAACACCGGGGAGCTGTTTTTT	CASSVLTVNTGELFF
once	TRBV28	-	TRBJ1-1	TGTGCCAGCACTTTGGGGGGCACTGAAGCTTTCTTT	CASTLGGTEAFF
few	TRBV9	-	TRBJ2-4	TGTGCCAGCGGAAATGGTGTGGCCAAAAACATTCAGTACTTC	CASGNGVAKNIQYF
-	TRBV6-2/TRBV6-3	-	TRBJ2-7	TGTGCCAGCAGTCGGGCCAGGAACGAGCAGTACTTC	CASSRARNEQYF
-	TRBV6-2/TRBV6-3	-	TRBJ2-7	TGTGCCAGCAGTTACCCAGGGCCCTACGAGCAGTACTTC	CASSYPGPYEQYF
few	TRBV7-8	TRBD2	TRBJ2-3	TGTGCCAGCAGCTTAGGACTAGCGGTCCTCCCCACCACAGATACGCAGTATTTT	CASSLGLAVLPTTDTQYF
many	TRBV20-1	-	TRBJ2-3	TGCAGTGCATACACTAGTACTAGCACAGATACGCAGTATTTT	CSAYTSTSTDTQYF
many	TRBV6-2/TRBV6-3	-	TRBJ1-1	TGTGCCAGCAGAGGGTTGATGAACACTGAAGCTTTCTTT	CASRGLMNTEAFF
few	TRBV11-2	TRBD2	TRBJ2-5	TGTGCCAGCAGCTCCCTAGCGGTCCAAGAGACCCAGTACTTC	CASSSLAVQETQYF
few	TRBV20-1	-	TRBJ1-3	TGCAGTGCTAGATCAGTTTTACCTGGAAACACCATATATTTT	CSARSVLPGNTIYF
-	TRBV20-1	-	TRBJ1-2	TGCAGTGCTCAAACACCCGGGCCTATCTATGGCTACACCTTC	CSAQTPGPIYGYTF
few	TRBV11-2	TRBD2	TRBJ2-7	TGTGCCAGCAGCGCGGAAGGACTAGCGGGAGGTGAGCAGTACTTC	CASSAEGLAGGEQYF
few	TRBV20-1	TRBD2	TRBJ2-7	TGCAGTGCTAGAGATCTGATGGGACTAACGTTCTACGAGCAGTACTTC	CSARDLMGLTFYEQYF
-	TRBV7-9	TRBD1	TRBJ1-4	TGTGCCAGCAGCTTGACAGGGGCTAATGAAAAACTGTTTTTT	CASSLTGANEKLFF
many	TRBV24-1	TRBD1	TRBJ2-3	TGTGCCACCAGTGATTCCAAGACAGGGCCCGGCACAGATACGCAGTATTTT	CATSDSKTGPGTDTQYF
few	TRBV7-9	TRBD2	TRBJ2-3	TGTGCCAGCAGCCGACTAGCGGGAGTAGCAGATACGCAGTATTTT	CASSRLAGVADTQYF
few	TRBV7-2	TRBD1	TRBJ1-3	TGTGCCAGCAGTCATGACAGGGGCTCTGGAAACACCATATATTTT	CASSHDRGSGNTIYF
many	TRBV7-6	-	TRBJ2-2	TGTGCCAGCGGGGGCGGGACCACAAAGACCGGGGAGCTGTTTTTT	CASGGGTTKTGELFF
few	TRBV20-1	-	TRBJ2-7	TGCGCTTCTAGGGGAGAGATAAGGGACGAGCAGTACTTC	CASRGEIRDEQYF
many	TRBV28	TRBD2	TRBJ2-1	TGTGCCAGCAAACCTGAAGCGGGAGGGATAAATGAGCAGTTCTTC	CASKPEAGGINEQFF
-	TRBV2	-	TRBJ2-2	TGTGCCAGCTCTGACCGGGAGAGAGCCGGGGAGCTGTTTTTT	CASSDRERAGELFF
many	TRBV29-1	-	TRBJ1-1	TGCAGCGTCCTGAACACTGAAGCTTTCTTT	CSVLNTEAFF
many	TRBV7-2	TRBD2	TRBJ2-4	TGTGCCAGCAGCCGTACTAGCGGGAGTGTTGGATCGAGAAACATTCAGTACTTC	CASSRTSGSVGSRNIQYF
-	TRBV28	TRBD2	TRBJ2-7	TGTGCCAGCAAGTCCCCGGGAGAAGCGGGAGGGTGGGAGCAGTACTTC	CASKSPGEAGGWEQYF
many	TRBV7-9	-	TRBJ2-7	TGTGCCAGCAGCTTAAGCAGGGGCGAGCAGTACTTC	CASSLSRGEQYF